Listed here is a single T cell receptor beta chain. Its specificity is unknown. The entry originates in a study of post-analysis software for immune sequencing data. Whole-study findings and limits: When patients were compared with controls, five TRBV segments were more frequent, TRBV5-6, TRBV5-1 and TRBV20-1 among them. Multiple sclerosis was associated with a significant reduction in normalized Chao1 diversity relative to controls.

Built from TCR beta cDNA, the libraries had unique molecular identifiers in them. TCRdb re-called the PCR reads through MiXCR, storing one row per CDR3 protein. The sample contains 700,000 to 800,000 distinct CDR3 sequences, 25% to 30% of which appear only once. Per the germline V gene, CDR1 is SEHNR and CDR2 is FQNEAQ (reference sequence). V shed 2 bases and J 7 bases; nucleotides not matched to a gene: 7. This CDR3 has 16 amino acids. Source material: blood. V is TRBV7-9 and J is TRBJ2-2; 10 positions agree with TRBD2. The TCR sequence derives from a girl aged 10 to 17 with multiple sclerosis. DNA for the CDR3: TGTGCCAGCAGCTTATCGCTAGCGGGAGAGTTCGGGGAGCTGTTTTTT. Its translation: CASSLSLAGEFGELFF.